This T cell receptor (beta chain) was found in a study of T-cell memory formation after mild COVID-19. In this sample, this clonotype turned up a few times. One entry per CDR3 protein, called by TCRdb with MiXCR from the 5' RACE reads. The sample lists under 300,000 distinct CDR3 sequences; over 9% were seen once. The V gene lost 3 bases and the J gene lost 3 bases, with 10 bases spanning the gap. The CDR3 is 14 amino acids. Germline-derived CDR1 and CDR2 are SGHTA and FQGTGA. The chain employs TRBV7-3 and TRBJ2-3; D is possibly TRBD1 (5 bases). This TCR was sampled from a man in his late teens or twenties who had mild COVID-19 (a few samples of this study predate the infection). Cell type and time point are not known. Material: PBMCs or a T cell subset sorted from them (not recorded which). As DNA, the CDR3 is TGTGCCAGCAGCTTCGGCAGGGAAACAGATACGCAGTATTTT. Translating gives CASSFGRETDTQYF.